The 26 T cell receptor beta chains in this list originate from one sample, sequenced in a study of T cell responses to AZD1222 COVID-19 vaccine. Some clones are missing from TCRdb's copy, which holds only in-frame ones; the method was immunoSEQ multiplex PCR. The sample includes some 200,000 clones, roughly 93% seen only once; the top ten take roughly 0.99%. The sample consisted of peripheral blood, taken on day 0 of AZD1222 vaccination. The origin of the receptors is an adult in good health.

The chain employs TRBV6-5 and TRBJ1-5; the D gene is possibly TRBD1 (6 bases). The V and J ends lost 10 bases and 4 bases respectively, with 14 bases between them. CDR3 length: 13 amino acids. CDR1 is MNHEY, CDR2 SVGAGI, per germline. The CDR3 here is CATRQDANQPQHF. DNA for the CDR3: TGTGCCACCAGACAGGATGCGAATCAGCCCCAGCATTTT.

Of note for this clone: The identical CDR3 is also encoded by other nucleotide sequences in the sample. In nucleotides, the CDR3 is TGTGCCAGCAGCTTGAGTCGCAGGGAAGATGGCTACACCTTC. Protein: CASSLSRREDGYTF. The chain uses TRBV7-9 and TRBJ1-2; D might be TRBD1 (5 bases). Per the germline V gene, CDR1 is SEHNR and CDR2 is FQNEAQ (reference sequence). Between the trimmed V and J ends, which lost 3 bases and 6 bases, there was a span of 14 bases. The CDR3 consists of 14 residues. Using reference TRBV7-9 and TRBJ1-2 for the parts outside the CDR3, the full variable domain is DTGVSQNPRHKITKRGQNVTFRCDPISEHNRLYWYRQTLGQGPEFLTYFQNEAQLEKSRLLSDRFSAERPKGSFSTLEIQRTEQGDSAMYLCASSLSRREDGYTFGSGTRLTVV.

CDR3 in amino acids: CASSDFRITTF. For the CDR3, the DNA is TGTGCCAGCAGTGATTTCAGAATTACCACCTTC. The chain employs TRBV9 and TRBJ1-2, with D unclear. Germline V gene lookup returns CDR1 SGDLS and CDR2 YYNGEE. The CDR3 contains 11 residues. The V gene lost 5 bases and the J gene lost 13 bases, with 15 bases spanning the gap.

The CDR3 coding sequence is TGTGCCACCAGGGGGGCCGTAAACTATGGCTACACCTTC. Translation: CATRGAVNYGYTF. The V and J genes are TRBV7-9 and TRBJ1-2; TRBD1 agrees at 7 bases. CDR1 is SEHNR, CDR2 FQNEAQ, per germline (reference sequence). With 10 bases clipped from V and 2 bases from J, the junction kept 7 bases outside the gene matches. This CDR3 contains 13 residues.

The chain combines TRBV5-6 with TRBJ1-1; the D is unclear. Trimming pared 4 bases from V and 1 base from J, leaving 11 bases between. The CDR3 runs 14 residues. Germline V gives CDR1 SGHDT, CDR2 YYEEEE. The CDR3 bases are TGTGCCAGCAGCCTGGAGGCAGCGAACACTGAAGCTTTCTTT. It specifies CASSLEAANTEAFF.

The genes are TRBV10-2 and TRBJ2-5; no firm D call. The V end was cut by 8 bases, the J end by 0 bases, with 16 bases between. This CDR3 contains 15 residues. Germline V gene lookup returns CDR1 WSHSY and CDR2 SAAADI. The DNA for the CDR3 is TGCGCCAGCCTACCTACCTTCGGGTACCAAGAGACCCAGTACTTC. Protein: CASLPTFGYQETQYF.

J is TRBJ2-3 and V is TRBV7-3; 11 bases are shared with TRBD2. Per the germline V gene, CDR1 is SGHTA and CDR2 is FQGTGA. The CDR3 runs to 15 residues. J lost 2 bases, V lost 5 bases, and 3 bases had no gene match. The CDR3 sequence: CASSPLAGATDTQYF. In nucleotides, the CDR3 is TGTGCCAGCAGCCCACTAGCGGGGGCCACAGATACGCAGTATTTT.

This sequence joins TRBV29-1 and TRBJ2-5; TRBD2 aligns across 12 bases. The ends lost 6 bases at V and 0 bases at J; junction bases unmatched: 5. The CDR3 contains 15 residues. CDR1 is SQVTM and CDR2 is ANQGSEA in the germline V gene. CDR3 DNA sequence: TGCAGCGTCCTAGGACTAGCGGGATACCAAGAGACCCAGTACTTC. This gives the protein CSVLGLAGYQETQYF. The full variable domain, rest sourced from reference TRBV29-1 and TRBJ2-5, is SAVISQKPSRDICQRGTSLTIQCQVDSQVTMMFWYRQQPGQSLTLIATANQGSEATYESGFVIDKFPISRPNLTFSTLTVSNMSPEDSSIYLCSVLGLAGYQETQYFGPGTRLLVL.

This chain joins TRBV5-1 and TRBJ1-2; D is possibly TRBD1 (5 bases). Trimming pared 5 bases from V and 4 bases from J, leaving 21 bases between. Germline V CDR1 and CDR2: SGHRS, YFSETQ. CDR3 length: 16 residues. As DNA, the CDR3 is TGCGCCAGCAGACCCTTCGCGGGGGATCAGATCTATGGCTACACCTTC. This codes for CASRPFAGDQIYGYTF.

This rearrangement joins TRBV29-1 to TRBJ2-7; 7 bases are shared with TRBD1. This CDR3 contains 15 residues. CDR1 and CDR2 (germline): SQVTM, ANQGSEA. V was clipped by 3 bases and J by 5 bases; unmatched bases: 13. This CDR3 reads CSVDIPQGTGDEQYF. In DNA form, the CDR3 reads TGCAGCGTTGATATACCACAGGGAACAGGGGACGAGCAGTACTTC.

This chain uses TRBV12-5 with TRBJ1-4; the D is unclear. V was pared by 0 bases and J by 0 bases, with 11 bases between. This CDR3 contains 17 residues. Looked up from germline, CDR1 is LGHNT and CDR2 is FRNRAP. The DNA of the CDR3 is TGTGCTAGTGGTTTGGTAGCAGAGGAAACAACTAATGAAAAACTGTTTTTT. Protein: CASGLVAEETTNEKLFF. The variable domain in full, completed from reference TRBV12-5 and TRBJ1-4, reads DARVTQTPRHKVTEMGQEVTMRCQPILGHNTVFWYRQTMMQGLELLAYFRNRAPLDDSGMPKDRFSAEMPDATLATLKIQPSEPRDSAVYFCASGLVAEETTNEKLFFGSGTQLSVL.

V is TRBV9 and J is TRBJ2-1; TRBD1 aligns across 7 bases. From germline, CDR1 is SGDLS and CDR2 YYNGEE. J lost 10 bases, V lost 2 bases, and 9 bases had no gene match. The CDR3 runs to 14 residues. The CDR3 region has the DNA TGTGCCAGCAGCGTCGGGACAGTCCCATCCGAGCAGTTCTTC. Translation: CASSVGTVPSEQFF.

This chain joins TRBV15 and TRBJ2-1; TRBD2 matches 12 bases. The CDR3 extends over 18 amino acids. CDR1 and CDR2 (germline): LNHNV, YYDKDF (reference sequence). The V and J ends lost 3 bases and 3 bases, in that order; junction bases with no gene match: 9. The CDR3 sequence is CATSRTASGGARYNEQFF. The CDR3 DNA reads as TGTGCCACCAGCAGGACTGCTAGCGGGGGGGCCCGCTACAATGAGCAGTTCTTC.

This rearrangement joins TRBV5-4 to TRBJ2-2; 13 bases agree with TRBD2. Germline CDR1 SGHNT, CDR2 YYREEE (reference sequence). This CDR3 comprises 19 residues. With 4 bases clipped from V and 2 bases from J, the junction kept 11 bases outside the gene matches. The CDR3 here is CASSTLRTSGSPNTGELFF. DNA of the CDR3: TGTGCCAGCAGCACCCTAAGGACTAGCGGGAGTCCTAACACCGGGGAGCTGTTTTTT.

This chain links TRBV7-3 with TRBJ2-1, with a possible D match to TRBD1 (5 bases). Germline values: CDR1 SGHTA, CDR2 FQGTGA. The CDR3 runs to 12 residues. Trimming stripped 5 bases from V and 7 bases from J, with 9 bases between. The DNA of the CDR3 is TGTGCCAGCAGCGCCCAGGGTAATGAGCAGTTCTTC. Translated: CASSAQGNEQFF.

The rearrangement joins TRBV28 to TRBJ2-1; tentative D call: TRBD1 (6 bases). The germline V and J ends were trimmed by 6 bases and 4 bases, with 13 bases remaining between them. Germline loops: CDR1 MDHEN, CDR2 SYDVKM. This CDR3 spans 14 amino acids. The CDR3 bases are TGTGCCAGCAGCTGGCAGGGGTCATACAATGAGCAGTTCTTC. This encodes CASSWQGSYNEQFF.

This clone was detected once. This chain links TRBV9 with TRBJ2-3; D gene unclear. The CDR3 sequence is 13 residues long. Germline V gene data show CDR1 as SGDLS and CDR2 as YYNGEE. V was trimmed by 4 bases and J by 4 bases, leaving 10 bases between them. DNA for the CDR3: TGTGCCAGCAGCTTCGCAACCCCAGATACGCAGTATTTT. Amino acids: CASSFATPDTQYF.

The chain carries TRBV10-3 and TRBJ2-7; 9 bases fit TRBD2. CDR3 length: 16 residues. After removal of 4 bases from V and 0 bases from J, the junction contained 7 bases not matched to a gene. Germline-derived CDR1 and CDR2 are ENHRY and SYGVKD. The CDR3 reads CAISVRLAESSYEQYF. The CDR3 region has the DNA TGTGCCATCAGTGTTCGACTAGCGGAAAGCTCCTACGAGCAGTACTTC.

This clone showed up just once. The chain carries TRBV6-5 and TRBJ2-7; possible D gene TRBD1, 6 bases. Trimming cost V 7 bases and J 1 base, with 17 bases left between them. Per the germline V gene, CDR1 is MNHEY and CDR2 is SVGAGI. The CDR3 is made up of 15 amino acids. CDR3 loop: CASTPQDSLSYEQYF. The CDR3 nucleotides are TGTGCCAGCACCCCCCAGGACAGCTTATCCTACGAGCAGTACTTC.

The chain employs TRBV13 and TRBJ2-3; 10 nucleotides agree with TRBD2. Per the germline V gene, CDR1 is PRHDT and CDR2 is FYEKMQ (reference sequence). The CDR3 runs to 18 residues. V was pared by 0 bases and J by 2 bases, with 8 bases of the junction left unmatched. The CDR3 is CASSLGLPGTSVTDTQYF. CDR3 nucleotides: TGTGCCAGCAGCTTAGGACTTCCTGGGACTAGCGTCACAGATACGCAGTATTTT.

This sequence joins TRBV6-5 and TRBJ2-7; 8 bases line up with TRBD2. Germline V gene lookup returns CDR1 MNHEY and CDR2 SVGAGI. The CDR3 runs to 15 residues. Germline trimming cut 7 bases from V and 3 bases from J; bases unmatched to any gene: 11. The CDR3 here is CASTPLRAGDYEQYF. In nucleotides, the CDR3 is TGTGCCAGCACTCCCCTGCGAGCGGGAGACTACGAGCAGTACTTC.

The rearrangement links TRBV29-1 to TRBJ2-7; TRBD1 is a possible D gene (5 bases). Germline loops: CDR1 SQVTM, CDR2 ANQGSEA. The CDR3 runs 12 residues. The V and J ends lost 7 bases and 3 bases respectively, with 13 bases between them. The CDR3 nucleotides read TGCAGCGCCTCCTCTAGGGGCTACGAGCAGTACTTC. As protein: CSASSRGYEQYF.

This rearrangement joins TRBV27 to TRBJ2-5; D is unresolved. V gave up 3 bases and J gave up 3 bases, with 8 bases separating them. The germline V gene encodes CDR1 MNHEY and CDR2 SMNVEV (reference sequence). This CDR3 has 13 amino acids. In DNA, the CDR3 is TGTGCCAGCAGTTTCCTACGGGAAGAGACCCAGTACTTC. It encodes CASSFLREETQYF.

The chain recombines TRBV19 with TRBJ2-2; 7 bases fit TRBD2. The CDR3 has 16 residues. The V segment lost 5 bases and the J segment 1 base; nucleotides outside the gene matches: 7. Germline CDR1 reads LNHDA; CDR2 reads SQIVND (reference sequence). The CDR3 sequence is CASSLWAGENTGELFF. The CDR3 nucleotides read TGTGCCAGTAGTCTCTGGGCGGGAGAGAACACCGGGGAGCTGTTTTTT.

This sequence joins TRBV15 and TRBJ2-2; D is undetermined. Germline V gene lookup returns CDR1 LNHNV and CDR2 YYDKDF (reference sequence). This CDR3 is built from 18 residues. Trimming removed 4 bases from V and 6 bases from J, with 24 bases in between. Here the CDR3 DNA reads TGTGCCACCAGCAAAGATACTTCAGGTATCCTTCGTTCCGGGGAGCTGTTTTTT. Translated: CATSKDTSGILRSGELFF.

The table lists this clone with a count of one. The gene calls are TRBV1 and TRBJ1-5; TRBD1, the D gene given by the table, was not confirmed from the DNA. TRBV1 is termed a pseudogene. The CDR3 extends over 11 amino acids. The CDR3 reads CTSSRGQPQHF. CDR3 sequence (DNA): TGCACCAGCAGCCGTGGCCAGCCCCAGCATTTT.